This paragraph reports one TCR beta chain. This clonotype has just a few counts. The clone's antigen remains unknown. One base away there is no much larger clone; base qualities are not given. The library was generated by 5' RACE. The run used an Illumina HiSeq 2000. Template switching added a universal primer binding site, and the final cDNA carried a unique molecular identifier that allowed TCR cDNA molecules to be counted accurately. First-strand cDNA for TCR alpha and beta chains was synthesized from specific primers in the conserved constant-segment region. To control for contamination, every cDNA library carried two barcodes: a SMART-Mk sample barcode plus Illumina barcodes. TruSeq adapter sequences, together with Illumina sample barcodes, were added in two successive PCR steps. The TCR alpha and beta cDNA libraries were sequenced on the Illumina HiSeq platform using custom primers. The study's processing was this. MiGEC was used to process raw reads and extract unique molecular identifiers, and MiXCR was used to find CDR3 positions. Recombination models were inferred per individual with the repgenHMM and IGoR tools using an EM algorithm. Shared clonotypes were analyzed with the tcR package in R, and sharing was normalized by the product of cloneset sizes. To study raw recombination free of thymic and clonal selection effects, out-of-frame nonproductive sequences were analyzed. The raw public data were reprocessed by TCRdb itself: fastp quality trimming at Q25, MiXCR clonotype calling, in-frame beta chains only. Each record represents a unique CDR3 protein, reported with the most common genes and DNA among its rows. TCRdb's processing, not the study's, gives the V and J calls here. The sample table shows roughly 750,000 distinct CDR3 sequences, and approximately 21% are seen once. Roughly 4.3% of the sample rests with the top ten.

The CDR3, cysteine through phenylalanine, is 11 amino acids long. The kept DNA is CDR3 alone, 33 bases in frame from the first base. CDR1 and CDR2 were assigned from the germline V gene as SQVTM and ANQGSEA. The V and J ends are trimmed by 4 bases and 7 bases, leaving 8 bases between them. These data come from a study of identical twins (dated by TCRdb to the mid-2010s). Study-wide context: To test whether fetal clonotypes persist, the study used deep sequencing on TCR alpha and beta repertoires from monozygotic twins, unrelated adults of various ages, and cord blood. To rule out contamination, replicate twin experiments were performed at different times with different library preparation protocols.

All donors were healthy Caucasians. Three pairs of female monozygotic twins, all aged roughly 18 to 30 years, were included in the twin cohort. Peripheral blood mononuclear cells were the source from which RNA for the TCR libraries was isolated. Broad study findings and their caveats: Because the same donors could not be followed over many years, conclusions were based on cross-sectional statistical analysis. Excess twin sharing in beta out-of-frame sequences was weaker because fewer shared sequences lowered the signal-to-noise ratio. Compared with coincidental sharing between unrelated individuals, an excess of low generation-probability sequences was observed among out-of-frame TCR alpha sequences shared between twins. Invariant T cells such as MAIT and iNKT could partly confound zero-insertion analyses, though diverse VJ usage argued against this for most clonotypes. Fewer insertions were carried by abundant cord blood beta clonotypes, a similar but weaker trend appeared in young adult naive repertoires, and no such trend appeared in memory repertoires. Recombination models systematically underestimated out-of-frame TCR alpha sharing in monozygotic twins but agreed with sharing between unrelated individuals.

Another study also made use of these data, one on T cells expressing NK-cell markers. The second study's authors report: TCR beta-chain repertoires were profiled in sorted CD3+CD56+NKG2C+, CD3+CD56+NKG2C- and CD3+CD56-NKG2C+ T-cell subsets from fewer than 10 donors. Of the eight sequenced donors, seven were found to be HCMV-seropositive and one was found to be HCMV-seronegative. In several experiments an anti-gammadeltaTCR antibody was added to restrict sorting to alphabetaTCR-expressing T cells. In over 5 donors, the dominant CD3+CD56+NKG2C+ clonotypes were among the top 10 CD8+ clonotypes and accounted for about 1.0-7.5% of CD8+ T cells. Those dominant clonotypes were again the most abundant among CD3+CD56-NKG2C+ cells in a handful of donors, at about 25-60.1%. Whether the expanded NKG2C-expressing T cell clones were specific for HCMV antigens remained unclear. Randomly selected healthy volunteers, three men and five women, were used as the eight sequenced donors. A commercial ELISA kit detecting HCMV-specific IgG in serum was used to determine HCMV serostatus. For a handful of donors, bulk peripheral blood T-cell repertoires were also sequenced from unsorted PBMC. Reads were demultiplexed and grouped by UMI with MIGEC, and clonotypes were assembled and quantified with MiTCR. Only TCR cDNA sequences supported by at least two reads were kept to exclude erroneous sequences. The tcR package was used for downstream repertoire analysis, with clonotypes matched between fractions based on CDR3 nucleotide sequence plus V segment. VDJmatch was used to annotate antigen specificity against VDJdb, with one amino acid substitution in CDR3 permitted.

The sequencing input was PBMCs. Here the chain combines TRBV29-1 and TRBJ2-1; TRBD1 is a possible D gene, resting on 5 matching bases. The source is a woman between 18 and 29 years old in good health. DNA sequence: TGCAGCGTTGCCGACAGAAATGAGCAGTTCTTC. This is translated as CSVADRNEQFF.